The 19 T cell receptor beta chains below were found in one sample sequenced in a study of blood T cell repertoires in COVID-19. This table comes from immunoSEQ multiplex PCR, and its TCRdb copy is limited to in-frame clones, with some not included. Here the sample spans about 60,000 clones, 85% being singletons. Sequencing was done on a sample of peripheral blood. The receptors originated from a human donor in a cohort sampled during active COVID-19.

CDR3 protein: CASSPGQGGYTQYF. The CDR3 DNA reads as TGTGCCAGCAGTCCCGGACAGGGCGGCTATACGCAGTATTTT. The V gene is TRBV27, the J gene TRBJ2-3, with 8 positions matching TRBD1. Losses at the gene ends were 5 bases for V and 7 bases for J; bases not matched to a gene: 8. CDR1 is MNHEY and CDR2 is SMNVEV in the germline V gene (reference sequence). The CDR3 covers 14 residues.

The gene calls are TRBV25-1 and TRBJ1-2; D is uncertain. The CDR3 contains 14 residues. V lost 3 bases to trimming and J lost 7 bases, with 15 bases between them. Germline values: CDR1 MGHDK, CDR2 SYGVNS. CDR3 in DNA: TGTGCCAGCAGTGACTTCGTGCAGGAGGGTGGCTACACCTTC. Amino acids: CASSDFVQEGGYTF.

A single count supports this clone. The genes are TRBV6-5 and TRBJ1-1, with D perhaps matching TRBD1 (5 bases). The ends were cut back, 7 bases at V and 7 bases at J, with 22 bases in the middle. This CDR3 has 15 residues. Germline lookup yields CDR1 MNHEY and CDR2 SVGAGI. The CDR3: CASTKRDFSGNEAFF. As DNA, the CDR3 is TGTGCCAGCACCAAGCGGGACTTTTCGGGCAATGAAGCTTTCTTT.

This chain connects TRBV6-5 to TRBJ2-2; maybe TRBD1 (6 bases). Germline assignment: CDR1 MNHEY and CDR2 SVGAGI. V gave up 5 bases and J gave up 6 bases, with 16 bases separating them. This CDR3 has 15 residues. The CDR3 nucleotides read TGTGCCAGCAGTCGACAGGCCCCTCGGGCCGGGGAGCTGTTTTTT. It specifies CASSRQAPRAGELFF.

This clone has a handful of counts. The chain is built from TRBV4-2 and TRBJ2-4; 7 bases match TRBD2. Germline assignment: CDR1 LGHNA and CDR2 YNFKEQ. This CDR3 has 15 amino acids. The J segment lost 8 bases and the V segment lost 0 bases, leaving 7 bases of the junction unmatched. CDR3 sequence: CASSQDGGDLDIQYF. The CDR3 DNA is TGTGCCAGCAGCCAAGATGGGGGGGATTTAGACATTCAGTACTTC.

The gene calls are TRBV11-2 and TRBJ1-1, with unresolved D. In germline, CDR1 is SGHAT, CDR2 FQNNGV. This CDR3 region has 15 residues. The germline V and J ends were trimmed by 1 base and 0 bases, with 9 bases remaining between them. The CDR3 sequence is CASSLANTLNTEAFF. Here the CDR3 DNA reads TGTGCCAGCAGCTTAGCGAATACACTGAACACTGAAGCTTTCTTT.

This sequence joins TRBV6-2 or TRBV6-3 and TRBJ2-3; D uncertain. Germline loops: CDR1 MNHEY, CDR2 SVGEGT. V shed 4 bases and J shed 3 bases, with 17 bases lying between them. This CDR3 has 16 amino acids. CDR3 in amino acids: CASSSPPHGRTDTQYF. DNA of the CDR3: TGTGCCAGCAGTTCCCCCCCCCATGGCAGGACAGATACGCAGTATTTT.

The chain combines TRBV6-6 with TRBJ2-3; D is unresolved. The germline V gene encodes CDR1 MNHNY and CDR2 SVGAGI (reference sequence). V was shortened by 0 bases and J by 7 bases, with 5 bases between the two germline ends. This CDR3 contains 12 residues. The DNA for the CDR3 is TGTGCCAGCAGTTACTCGACAAATACGCAGTATTTT. As protein: CASSYSTNTQYF.

The chain couples TRBV6-1 to TRBJ2-4; D not resolved. CDR3 length: 16 amino acids. Trimming cost V 2 bases and J 6 bases, with 17 bases left between them. Per the germline V gene, CDR1 is MNHNS and CDR2 is SASEGT. In DNA form, the CDR3 reads TGTGCCAGCAGTGAAAATTCCGCGCGGCAAGCAAACATTCAGTACTTC. It codes for CASSENSARQANIQYF.

This clone was picked up a small number of times. The rearrangement joins TRBV7-2 to TRBJ2-5, with D possibly TRBD1 on 5 matching bases. Trimming took off 0 bases at V and 5 bases at J, with 10 bases between the two ends. This CDR3 has 14 residues. Germline V gene lookup returns CDR1 SGHTA and CDR2 FQGNSA. The CDR3 loop reads CASSLAQTVETQYF. The CDR3 DNA follows: TGTGCCAGCAGCTTAGCGCAGACAGTTGAGACCCAGTACTTC.

The chain joins TRBV4-2 to TRBJ2-2; the D gene is possibly TRBD2 (5 bases). Per the germline V gene, CDR1 is LGHNA and CDR2 is YNFKEQ. V lost 2 bases to trimming and J lost 6 bases, with 13 bases between them. The CDR3 is 15 residues long. CDR3 nucleotide sequence: TGTGCCAGCAGCCAACCCGGGCCCGGGGCCGGGGAGCTGTTTTTT. Protein sequence: CASSQPGPGAGELFF.

The V gene is TRBV3-1 (or the pseudogene TRBV3-2), the J gene TRBJ2-5; 10 bases fit TRBD1. The V gene's germline CDR1 is LGHDT and CDR2 YNNKEL (reference sequence). V shed 4 bases, J shed 5 bases, and the junction held 16 bases outside the gene matches. This CDR3 comprises 18 residues. The CDR3 protein is CASSPREGAGTGVETQYF. Here the CDR3 DNA reads TGTGCCAGCAGCCCCCGCGAAGGGGCCGGGACAGGGGTGGAGACCCAGTACTTC.

Remarks on this clone: The sample contains more than one DNA sequence encoding this CDR3. The rearrangement links TRBV20-1 to TRBJ2-7; a possible D gene is TRBD2 (6 bases). Trimming removed 3 bases from V and 5 bases from J, with 8 bases in between. The CDR3 has 11 residues. In germline, CDR1 is DFQATT, CDR2 SNEGSKA (reference sequence). The CDR3 loop reads CSASSGHEQYF. Written as DNA, the CDR3 is TGCAGTGCTAGTAGCGGCCACGAGCAGTACTTC.

This clone showed up just once. This chain connects TRBV5-1 to TRBJ2-3, with 9 bases aligning to TRBD2. The ends lost 5 bases at V and 2 bases at J; junction bases unmatched: 6. CDR3 length equals 15 residues. The germline CDR1 and CDR2 sequences are SGHRS and YFSETQ. The CDR3 protein is CASRGGTSNTDTQYF. CDR3 coding DNA: TGCGCCAGCAGGGGCGGGACTAGCAACACAGATACGCAGTATTTT. Variable domain in full (rest from reference TRBV5-1 and TRBJ2-3): KAGVTQTPRYLIKTRGQQVTLSCSPISGHRSVSWYQQTPGQGLQFLFEYFSETQRNKGNFPGRFSGRQFSNSRSEMNVSTLELGDSALYLCASRGGTSNTDTQYFGPGTRLTVL.

This clone was seen once. The chain is built from TRBV5-1 and TRBJ1-1, with 8 bases identical to TRBD1. The CDR3 totals 14 residues. The trim removed 3 bases at V and 1 base at J, leaving 2 bases unmatched. CDR1 and CDR2 from the germline V gene are SGHRS and YFSETQ. CDR3 nucleotides: TGCGCCAGCAGCTCAGGGGGCGGGAACACTGAAGCTTTCTTT. This sequence encodes CASSSGGGNTEAFF.

The chain carries TRBV11-2 and TRBJ2-3; tentative D call: TRBD2 (5 bases). Germline V gene lookup returns CDR1 SGHAT and CDR2 FQNNGV. This CDR3 has 15 amino acids. Trimming removed 8 bases at V and 5 bases at J, with 20 bases between. The CDR3 DNA sequence: TGTGCCAGCTTTCCTCTACGGGGAGATGAAGATACGCAGTATTTT. This sequence encodes CASFPLRGDEDTQYF. Looking up the rest from reference TRBV11-2 and TRBJ2-3 gives the full variable domain: EAGVAQSPRYKIIEKRQSVAFWCNPISGHATLYWYQQILGQGPKLLIQFQNNGVVDDSQLPKDRFSAERLKGVDSTLKIQPAKLEDSAVYLCASFPLRGDEDTQYFGPGTRLTVL.

The chain is built from TRBV13 and TRBJ2-6; 9 nucleotides align to TRBD1. CDR3 length: 18 amino acids. V shed 6 bases and J 0 bases; nucleotides not matched to a gene: 9. Germline-derived CDR1 and CDR2 are PRHDT and FYEKMQ (reference sequence). CDR3 sequence: CASSRAGTGSSGANVLTF. DNA of the CDR3: TGTGCCAGCAGTCGCGCCGGGACAGGGAGCTCTGGGGCCAACGTCCTGACTTTC.

The chain links TRBV24-1 to TRBJ2-2, with 7 nucleotides matching TRBD1. The CDR3 extends over 14 amino acids. Looked up from germline, CDR1 is KGHDR and CDR2 is SFDVKD. The ends lost 4 bases at V and 7 bases at J; junction bases unmatched: 5. This chain's CDR3 is CATSEGTVFGELFF. The CDR3 region has the DNA TGTGCCACCAGTGAAGGGACAGTCTTCGGGGAGCTGTTTTTT.

This clone was seen a few times. V is TRBV5-8 and J is TRBJ2-5; TRBD1 aligns across 7 bases. V lost 5 bases, J lost 1 base, and 5 bases stayed unmatched. CDR1 is SGHTS and CDR2 is YDEGEE in the germline V gene. The CDR3 runs to 14 residues. The DNA of the CDR3 is TGTGCCAGCAGACCTGACAGGGCCCAAGAGACCCAGTACTTC. As protein: CASRPDRAQETQYF.